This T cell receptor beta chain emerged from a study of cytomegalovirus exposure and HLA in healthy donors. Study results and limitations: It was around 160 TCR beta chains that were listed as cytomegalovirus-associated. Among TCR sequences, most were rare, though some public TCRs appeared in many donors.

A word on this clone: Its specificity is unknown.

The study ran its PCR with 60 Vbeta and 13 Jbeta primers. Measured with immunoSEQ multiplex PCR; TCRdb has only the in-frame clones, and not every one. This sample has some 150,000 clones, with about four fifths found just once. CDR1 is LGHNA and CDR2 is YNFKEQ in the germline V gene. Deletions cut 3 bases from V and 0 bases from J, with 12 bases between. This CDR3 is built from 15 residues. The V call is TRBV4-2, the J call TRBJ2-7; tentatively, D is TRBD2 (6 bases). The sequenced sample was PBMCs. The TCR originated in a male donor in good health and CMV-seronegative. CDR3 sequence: CASSQTGVVSYEQYF. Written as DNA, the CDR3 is TGTGCCAGCAGCCAGACGGGGGTGGTCTCCTACGAGCAGTACTTC.